This entry describes one TCR beta chain. The data originate from a study of beta chain features in type 1 diabetes. Every bit of the isolated RNA underwent reverse transcription, so sequencing read expressed TCRB transcripts. Profiling relied on immunoSEQ multiplex PCR, and the TCRdb table lists in-frame clones only, not all of them. The table includes 130,000 or so clones, 9.7% detected once. Germline assignment: CDR1 SGHTA and CDR2 FQGNSA. The junction had 4 bases not matched to a gene; V was cut back by 1 base and J by 5 bases. The length of the CDR3 is 14 residues. Sequencing was carried out using central memory CD4+ T cells from blood. The V call is TRBV7-2, the J call TRBJ2-5; 7 bases fit TRBD1. The source is a middle-aged woman in good health. The CDR3 DNA reads TGTGCCAGCAGCTTAGGACAGGGCTTGGAGACCCAGTACTTC. This gives the protein CASSLGQGLETQYF.